These 27 T cell receptor beta chains were sequenced from one sample in a study of cytomegalovirus exposure and HLA in healthy donors. PCR was performed using 60 Vbeta and 13 Jbeta primers. Repertoires were generated with immunoSEQ multiplex PCR, while TCRdb's copy carries only in-frame clones and drops some. The table lists 60,000 or so clones, about 90% of them singletons. Sample: PBMCs. Receptors originate from a man in his thirties or forties in good health and CMV-seropositive.

This clone is a singleton in its sample. CDR3: CASSPGQNTGELFF. In DNA form, the CDR3 reads TGTGCCAGCAGCCCGGGACAGAACACCGGGGAGCTGTTTTTT. This chain connects TRBV7-9 to TRBJ2-2, with a possible D match to TRBD1 (6 bases). This CDR3 is built from 14 residues. Per the germline V gene, CDR1 is SEHNR and CDR2 is FQNEAQ (reference sequence). V was pared by 5 bases and J by 1 base, with 8 bases between. Combining the CDR3 with reference TRBV7-9 and TRBJ2-2 gives the whole variable domain DTGVSQNPRHKITKRGQNVTFRCDPISEHNRLYWYRQTLGQGPEFLTYFQNEAQLEKSRLLSDRFSAERPKGSFSTLEIQRTEQGDSAMYLCASSPGQNTGELFFGEGSRLTVL.

V gene TRBV29-1 combines with J gene TRBJ1-1; possibly TRBD1 for D (5 bases). Trimming removed 1 base at V and 6 bases at J, with 15 bases between. CDR1 SQVTM and CDR2 ANQGSEA come from the germline V gene. The length of the CDR3 is 14 residues. The CDR3 DNA follows: TGCAGCGTTGAAGGTCCAGGGAGGGCAGCTGAAGCTTTCTTT. Residues: CSVEGPGRAAEAFF.

In nucleotides, the CDR3 is TGTGCCAGCAGCTTGGGACACTCTGAAGCTTTCTTT. Translation: CASSLGHSEAFF. The chain has TRBV5-4 and TRBJ1-1; D is unclear. The germline V gene encodes CDR1 SGHNT and CDR2 YYREEE (reference sequence). The CDR3 loop spans 12 amino acids. Between the trimmed V and J ends, which lost 0 bases and 6 bases, there was a span of 6 bases.

This clone was seen just once. Compared with germline, one end of the junction differs, possibly owing to a read error. V usage is TRBV10-3 and J usage is TRBJ1-2; a weak D match, TRBD1 (5 bases). Germline loops: CDR1 ENHRY, CDR2 SYGVKD. The CDR3 consists of 13 residues. The CDR3 sequence is CALSLQENYGYTF. CDR3 sequence (DNA): TGTGCCCTCAGTCTACAGGAAAACTATGGCTACACCTTC.

The genes are TRBV4-3 and TRBJ2-7; tentatively, D is TRBD2 (6 bases). The V end was cut by 0 bases, the J end by 1 base, with 10 bases between. The CDR3 length is 15 residues. Germline V gene data show CDR1 as LGHNA and CDR2 as YSLEER. This CDR3 reads CASSQDPGTSYEQYF. The CDR3 DNA reads as TGCGCCAGCAGCCAAGATCCGGGGACTTCCTACGAGCAGTACTTC.

The rearrangement uses TRBV19 and TRBJ2-6; tentative D call: TRBD1 (6 bases). Trimming shortened V by 4 bases and J by 0 bases, and 7 bases separated the two germline ends. Germline V lookup: CDR1 LNHDA, CDR2 SQIVND (reference sequence). The CDR3 extends over 15 amino acids. CDR3 sequence: CASSRTDSGANVLTF. CDR3 coding DNA: TGTGCCAGTAGTAGGACAGACTCTGGGGCCAACGTCCTGACTTTC.

The gene calls are TRBV5-1 and TRBJ2-5; TRBD2 matches 14 bases. This CDR3 comprises 16 residues. J gave up 5 bases and V 0 bases, and 3 bases lay outside the gene matches. CDR1 and CDR2 (germline): SGHRS, YFSETQ. The CDR3 is CASSLGLAGGTETQYF. Here the CDR3 DNA reads TGCGCCAGCAGCTTGGGACTAGCGGGAGGGACGGAGACCCAGTACTTC.

The chain combines TRBV5-1 with TRBJ1-6; 9 nucleotides line up with TRBD1. CDR1 and CDR2 from the germline V gene are SGHRS and YFSETQ. The CDR3 length is 15 residues. V lost 5 bases and J lost 10; bases outside the gene matches: 10. The CDR3 sequence: CASSGDREEGSPLHF. In nucleotides, the CDR3 is TGCGCCAGCAGTGGGGACAGGGAGGAGGGCTCACCCCTCCACTTT.

This chain connects TRBV6-5 to TRBJ1-1, with D perhaps TRBD1 (5 bases). Trimming cost V 2 bases and J 1 base, with 11 bases left between them. Germline lookup yields CDR1 MNHEY and CDR2 SVGAGI. This CDR3 contains 15 residues. The CDR3 reads CASSYLYGANTEAFF. The DNA for the CDR3 is TGTGCCAGCAGTTACCTCTATGGGGCGAACACTGAAGCTTTCTTT.

CDR3 sequence (DNA): TGTGCCAGCTCACCGGTCATGACTAGCGGGGTATACAATGAGCAGTTCTTC. Residues: CASSPVMTSGVYNEQFF. The chain combines TRBV18 with TRBJ2-1, with 11 bases matching TRBD2. The CDR3 is 17 residues long. Germline lookup yields CDR1 KGHSH and CDR2 LQKENI. V was clipped by 3 bases and J by 4 bases; unmatched bases: 8.

This chain connects TRBV14 to TRBJ1-1, with unresolved D. CDR1 SGHDN and CDR2 FVKESK come from the germline V gene. With 2 bases removed from V and 4 bases from J, the gap between germline ends came to 11 bases. The CDR3 totals 14 residues. The CDR3 DNA sequence: TGTGCCAGCAGCCAACCGGGGAAGGCCACTGAAGCTTTCTTT. It specifies CASSQPGKATEAFF.

J is TRBJ2-1 and V is TRBV7-3; TRBD2 aligns across 12 bases. CDR3 length equals 15 residues. J gave up 6 bases and V 4 bases, and 4 bases lay outside the gene matches. Germline V gene sequence: CDR1 SGHTA, CDR2 FQGTGA. CDR3 DNA: TGTGCCAGCAGCTATAGACTAGCGGGAGCCAATGAGCAGTTCTTC. The encoded protein is CASSYRLAGANEQFF.

This clone was seen once. In DNA form, the CDR3 reads TGTGCCAGCACCCCAGTTGATCGCTACAATGAGCAGTTCTTC. Translating it yields CASTPVDRYNEQFF. The rearrangement joins TRBV7-9 to TRBJ2-1; D not resolved. This CDR3 spans 14 amino acids. Between the trimmed V and J ends, which lost 7 bases and 3 bases, there was a span of 13 bases. CDR1 and CDR2 (germline): SEHNR, FQNEAQ (reference sequence).

The chain recombines TRBV6-5 with TRBJ1-2; maybe TRBD1 (5 bases). With 7 bases removed from V and 5 bases from J, the gap between germline ends came to 17 bases. The length of the CDR3 is 14 residues. Per the germline V gene, CDR1 is MNHEY and CDR2 is SVGAGI. The chain's CDR3 is CASTPSWGGYGYTF. The CDR3 DNA reads TGTGCCAGCACCCCTAGTTGGGGGGGGTATGGCTACACCTTC.

As regards this clone: The junction does not match germline at one end; this may be a read error. V is TRBV7-2 and J is TRBJ2-5; 13 positions agree with TRBD2. Germline V gene data show CDR1 as SGHTA and CDR2 as FQGNSA. The CDR3 consists of 14 residues. The CDR3 sequence: CASKIGLAGEAQYF. In DNA, the CDR3 is TGTGCCAGCAAAATCGGACTAGCGGGAGAGGCCCAGTACTTC.

The rearrangement uses TRBV28 and TRBJ1-4; D perhaps matches TRBD1 (5 bases). CDR1 and CDR2 (germline): MDHEN, SYDVKM. CDR3 length: 15 amino acids. V lost 2 bases and J lost 8, with 15 bases in between. This CDR3 reads CASSLLGPQVEKLFF. In nucleotides, the CDR3 is TGTGCCAGCAGTTTACTGGGGCCGCAGGTGGAAAAACTGTTTTTT.

V and J are TRBV29-1 and TRBJ1-2, with TRBD1 identical over 10 bases. With 7 bases clipped from V and 8 bases from J, the junction kept 10 bases outside the gene matches. In germline, CDR1 is SQVTM, CDR2 ANQGSEA. The CDR3 runs to 13 residues. The CDR3 spells CSGKGTGAPGYTF. CDR3 in DNA: TGCAGCGGGAAAGGGACAGGGGCCCCGGGCTACACCTTC.

This chain connects TRBV5-4 to TRBJ1-2; 8 bases agree with TRBD1. J lost 6 bases, V lost 4 bases, and 11 bases had no gene match. The CDR3 length is 15 residues. Germline V lookup: CDR1 SGHNT, CDR2 YYREEE (reference sequence). CDR3 amino acids: CASSIARDRIDGYTF. For the CDR3, the DNA is TGTGCCAGCAGCATTGCCCGGGACAGGATCGATGGCTACACCTTC.

The gene calls are TRBV7-2 and TRBJ2-3; the D gene is possibly TRBD2 (5 bases). In germline, CDR1 is SGHTA, CDR2 FQGNSA. Trimming pared 2 bases from V and 2 bases from J, leaving 8 bases between. The CDR3 is 14 residues long. The CDR3 is CASSLLRDTDTQYF. CDR3 nucleotides: TGTGCCAGCAGCTTACTCCGGGACACAGATACGCAGTATTTT. The variable domain in full, with the rest retrieved from reference TRBV7-2 and TRBJ2-3, is GAGVSQSPSNKVTEKGKDVELRCDPISGHTALYWYRQSLGQGLEFLIYFQGNSAPDKSGLPSDRFSAERTGGSVSTLTIQRTQQEDSAVYLCASSLLRDTDTQYFGPGTRLTVL.

The chain's CDR3 is CASSVYGSEQFF. CDR3 in DNA: TGTGCCAGCAGCGTCTATGGGAGTGAGCAGTTCTTC. V and J are TRBV9 and TRBJ2-1; the D gene is possibly TRBD2 (5 bases). Germline loops: CDR1 SGDLS, CDR2 YYNGEE. The CDR3 totals 12 residues. The V and J ends lost 2 bases and 9 bases respectively, with 9 bases between them.

As for this clone: One junction end does not reproduce the germline sequence, and a read error may be involved. This chain links TRBV6-1 with TRBJ2-1; D is possibly TRBD2 (6 bases). The CDR3 is 14 amino acids. Per the germline V gene, CDR1 is MNHNS and CDR2 is SASEGT. As DNA, the CDR3 is TGTGCCAGCAGAACCACCGGGACGGACTACAAAAGGGTCTTC. The encoded protein is CASRTTGTDYKRVF.

The V call is TRBV29-1, the J call TRBJ1-3, with TRBD1 matching 7 bases. The CDR3 is 14 amino acids. Germline CDR1 reads SQVTM; CDR2 reads ANQGSEA. J gave up 4 bases and V 2 bases, and 5 bases lay outside the gene matches. CDR3 sequence (DNA): TGCAGCGTTGAATCCGCAGGGGGGGGAAACACCATATATTTT. Translation: CSVESAGGGNTIYF.

The gene calls are TRBV6-5 and TRBJ2-1; the match to TRBD2 covers 11 bases. Germline assignment: CDR1 MNHEY and CDR2 SVGAGI. V lost 7 bases to trimming and J lost 12 bases; unmatched junction nucleotides: 14. CDR3 length: 15 residues. The CDR3 DNA follows: TGTGCCAGCAACAAACTAGCGGGGGCCTCCTTGGGGCAGTTCTTC. Translated, it gives CASNKLAGASLGQFF.

The chain couples TRBV30 to TRBJ1-2; 9 positions match TRBD1. V gave up 3 bases and J gave up 8 bases; unmatched junction bases: 7. The CDR3 is 13 amino acids. Germline V gives CDR1 GTSNPN, CDR2 SVGIG (reference sequence). CDR3 coding DNA: TGTGCCTGGAGACCAGGACAGGGGATCGGCTACACCTTC. This sequence encodes CAWRPGQGIGYTF.

The rearrangement uses TRBV30 and TRBJ2-2; possibly TRBD2 for D (5 bases). Germline V gene lookup returns CDR1 GTSNPN and CDR2 SVGIG (reference sequence). There are 13 residues in the CDR3. V shed 6 bases and J shed 1 base, with 9 bases lying between them. The CDR3 spells CACSGMNTGELFF. In DNA, the CDR3 is TGTGCCTGCTCGGGGATGAACACCGGGGAGCTGTTTTTT.

The chain couples TRBV19 to TRBJ1-5, with 9 bases lining up with TRBD1. The length of the CDR3 is 15 residues. Germline V gene data show CDR1 as LNHDA and CDR2 as SQIVND (reference sequence). Trimming at V came to 6 bases and at J to 6 bases, leaving 9 bases not matched to a gene. CDR3 sequence reads: CASSTTGGGRQPQHF. The CDR3 coding sequence is TGTGCCAGTAGCACCACAGGGGGCGGTCGTCAGCCCCAGCATTTT.

This clone appeared a single time. J is TRBJ2-5 and V is TRBV7-9, with D possibly being TRBD2 (5 bases). Germline V gene sequence: CDR1 SEHNR, CDR2 FQNEAQ (reference sequence). The V end lost 1 base, the J end lost 5 bases, and 5 bases lay between the germline ends. CDR3 size: 12 residues. The CDR3 region is CASSLGRETQYF. The CDR3 DNA follows: TGTGCCAGCAGCTTAGGGAGGGAGACCCAGTACTTC.